One and the same sample provided the 12 T cell receptor beta chains below, sequenced in a study of beta chain features in type 1 diabetes. Findings and limits, study-wide: Across all four CD4+ subsets, people with type 1 diabetes showed modestly shorter TCRB CDR3s.

These TCRs are of unknown antigen specificity. Since all of the isolated RNA was reverse transcribed, expressed TCRB transcripts were what got sequenced. Method: immunoSEQ multiplex PCR; TCRdb's copy keeps in-frame clones and lacks some. Among some 160,000 clones listed, approximately 9% were seen once. Source material: central memory CD4+ T cells from blood. All receptors derive from a woman between 18 and 30 years old with type 1 diabetes.

This clone was counted a few times. The chain employs TRBV5-1 and TRBJ2-2; D is unclear. Trimming cost V 0 bases and J 1 base, with 7 bases left between them. Germline CDR1 and CDR2: SGHRS and YFSETQ. The CDR3 is 15 residues long. CDR3 protein: CASSLDELNTGELFF. Written as DNA, the CDR3 is TGCGCCAGCAGCTTGGATGAACTGAACACCGGGGAGCTGTTTTTT.

The chain has TRBV6-5 and TRBJ1-2; 7 positions agree with TRBD1. This CDR3 is built from 12 residues. Trimming took 10 bases from V and 4 from J; bases not matched to a gene: 6. CDR1 and CDR2 from the germline V gene are MNHEY and SVGAGI. CDR3 protein: CATMTGIYGYTF. DNA for the CDR3: TGTGCCACCATGACAGGGATCTATGGCTACACCTTC.

The rearrangement links TRBV25-1 to TRBJ2-7; a possible D gene is TRBD1 (5 bases). CDR3 length: 16 amino acids. V lost 3 bases to trimming and J lost 1 base, with 16 bases between them. Germline-derived CDR1 and CDR2 are MGHDK and SYGVNS. In DNA, the CDR3 is TGTGCCAGCAGTGACTCCAGGGCCCGGAGTTCCTACGAGCAGTACTTC. It specifies CASSDSRARSSYEQYF.

This clone was counted between two and nine times. The rearrangement joins TRBV7-2 to TRBJ2-5; 8 nucleotides agree with TRBD1. The CDR3 is 14 amino acids. CDR1 SGHTA and CDR2 FQGNSA come from the germline V gene. The trim removed 5 bases at V and 4 bases at J, leaving 6 bases unmatched. The CDR3 reads CASSHGQGGETQYF. The CDR3 DNA reads as TGTGCCAGCAGCCACGGACAGGGTGGAGAGACCCAGTACTTC.

This clone was observed a handful of times. The chain combines TRBV5-1 with TRBJ2-4, with TRBD1 matching 10 bases. CDR1 and CDR2 from the germline V gene are SGHRS and YFSETQ. Losses at the gene ends were 4 bases for V and 9 bases for J; bases not matched to a gene: 7. This CDR3 region has 14 residues. The CDR3 DNA sequence: TGCGCCAGCAGCGCCCCGGACAGGGGGGGCATTCAGTACTTC. Protein product: CASSAPDRGGIQYF.

The chain has TRBV27 and TRBJ2-4; D is unclear. The CDR3 runs to 15 residues. Trimming cost V 4 bases and J 1 base, with 11 bases left between them. Germline V gene data show CDR1 as MNHEY and CDR2 as SMNVEV (reference sequence). This CDR3 is CASSSSTVAKNIQYF. The CDR3 DNA reads TGTGCCAGCAGTTCCTCTACCGTGGCCAAAAACATTCAGTACTTC.

The V gene is TRBV5-1, the J gene TRBJ2-3, with TRBD1 matching over 7 bases. Germline CDR1 and CDR2: SGHRS and YFSETQ. This CDR3 contains 15 residues. Germline trimming cut 4 bases from V and 9 bases from J; bases unmatched to any gene: 14. CDR3 sequence (DNA): TGCGCCAGCAGCAACTCGGGACAGAGGTTGGGGACGCAGTATTTT. Translation gives CASSNSGQRLGTQYF. The variable domain in full, with the rest retrieved from reference TRBV5-1 and TRBJ2-3, is KAGVTQTPRYLIKTRGQQVTLSCSPISGHRSVSWYQQTPGQGLQFLFEYFSETQRNKGNFPGRFSGRQFSNSRSEMNVSTLELGDSALYLCASSNSGQRLGTQYFGPGTRLTVL.

This clone was counted only a few times. The chain recombines TRBV5-6 with TRBJ1-4; D is undetermined. The germline V and J ends were trimmed by 0 bases and 5 bases, with 11 bases remaining between them. The germline gives CDR1 SGHDT, CDR2 YYEEEE. The CDR3 is 15 residues long. This CDR3 is CASSLGLGLNEKLFF. In DNA, the CDR3 is TGTGCCAGCAGCTTGGGGCTGGGCTTGAATGAAAAACTGTTTTTT.

The chain uses TRBV28 and TRBJ2-5; TRBD2 matches 7 bases. The CDR3 loop spans 16 amino acids. With 8 bases clipped from V and 1 base from J, the junction kept 13 bases outside the gene matches. Germline V gene data show CDR1 as MDHEN and CDR2 as SYDVKM. The CDR3 DNA reads as TGTGCCAGCCGATGGGGCGGGAGAGGGCCCCAAGAGACCCAGTACTTC. The encoded protein is CASRWGGRGPQETQYF. Looking up the rest from reference TRBV28 and TRBJ2-5 gives the full variable domain: DVKVTQSSRYLVKRTGEKVFLECVQDMDHENMFWYRQDPGLGLRLIYFSYDVKMKEKGDIPEGYSVSREKKERFSLILESASTNQTSMYLCASRWGGRGPQETQYFGPGTRLLVL.

The V gene is TRBV19, the J gene TRBJ1-5; 9 bases fit TRBD1. With V trimmed by 6 bases and J by 2 bases, 5 bases remained unmatched. Germline assignment: CDR1 LNHDA and CDR2 SQIVND (reference sequence). This CDR3 is 15 amino acids long. The DNA of the CDR3 is TGTGCCAGTAGGGGACAGGGCTTGGGCAATCAGCCCCAGCATTTT. Its translation is CASRGQGLGNQPQHF.

The J gene is TRBJ1-2, the V gene TRBV7-9; TRBD1 matches 11 bases. J gave up 6 bases and V 5 bases, and 5 bases lay outside the gene matches. CDR1 is SEHNR, CDR2 FQNEAQ, per germline (reference sequence). The CDR3 is 14 residues long. The CDR3 protein is CASSLEGQGDGYTF. In DNA, the CDR3 is TGTGCCAGCAGCCTAGAGGGACAGGGGGATGGCTACACCTTC.

This clone occurred many times. The chain is built from TRBV28 and TRBJ2-1; 8 bases map to TRBD1. Germline V gene lookup returns CDR1 MDHEN and CDR2 SYDVKM. With 6 bases clipped from V and 8 bases from J, the junction kept 3 bases outside the gene matches. This CDR3 has 12 residues. As DNA, the CDR3 is TGTGCCAGCAGGGCAGGGGGCTATGAGCAGTTCTTC. Protein product: CASRAGGYEQFF.